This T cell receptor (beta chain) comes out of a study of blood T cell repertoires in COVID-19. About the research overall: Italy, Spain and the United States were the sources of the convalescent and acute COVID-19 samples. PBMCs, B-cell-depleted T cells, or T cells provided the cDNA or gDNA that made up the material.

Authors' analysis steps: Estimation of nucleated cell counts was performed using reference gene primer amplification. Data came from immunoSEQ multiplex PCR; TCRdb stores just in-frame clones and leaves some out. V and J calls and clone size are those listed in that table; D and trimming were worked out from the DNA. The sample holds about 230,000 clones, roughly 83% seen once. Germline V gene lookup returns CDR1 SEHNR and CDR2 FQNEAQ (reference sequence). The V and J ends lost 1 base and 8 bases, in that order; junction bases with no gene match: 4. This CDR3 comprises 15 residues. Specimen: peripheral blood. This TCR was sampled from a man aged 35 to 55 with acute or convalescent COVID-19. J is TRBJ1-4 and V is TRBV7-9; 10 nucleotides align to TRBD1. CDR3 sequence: CASSLGQDRGEKLFF. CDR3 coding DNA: TGTGCCAGCAGCTTAGGTCAGGACAGGGGGGAAAAACTGTTTTTT.